A selection of T cell receptor beta chains follows, all from one sample in a study of cytomegalovirus exposure and HLA in healthy donors. Assay: immunoSEQ multiplex PCR; the TCRdb copy retains only in-frame clones and omits some. Here the sample table reports tens of thousands of clones. The sample comprised PBMCs. These receptors were taken from a female donor in good health and CMV-seropositive. Each CDR3 is given with its conserved first and last residue. D genes are given only for firm matches.

V gene	J gene	D gene	CDR3 protein	CDR3 DNA
TRBV25-1	TRBJ2-1	TRBD2	CASSDRLAGLGEQFF	TGTGCCAGCAGTGATCGCCTAGCGGGGCTAGGGGAGCAGTTCTTC
TRBV7-9	TRBJ2-2	TRBD2	CASSLAGTSGNRELFF	TGTGCCAGCAGCTTAGCCGGGACTAGCGGGAACCGGGAGCTGTTTTTT
TRBV14	TRBJ1-1	TRBD1	CASSQGRGLFMNTEAFF	TGTGCCAGCAGCCAAGGAAGGGGGCTGTTTATGAACACTGAAGCTTTCTTT
TRBV5-6	TRBJ2-4	TRBD2	CASRAGLAGFF	TGTGCCAGCAGAGCCGGACTAGCGGGGTTCTTC
TRBV18	TRBJ2-7	.	CASSPRQAFSYEQYF	TGTGCCAGCTCACCTCGACAGGCCTTCTCCTACGAGCAGTACTTC
TRBV9	TRBJ2-7	TRBD1	CASSPHWQGDHEQYF	TGTGCCAGCAGCCCGCATTGGCAGGGGGACCACGAGCAGTACTTC
TRBV6-5	TRBJ2-7	TRBD1	CASSRQGTAYEQYF	TGTGCCAGCAGCCGACAGGGGACAGCCTACGAGCAGTACTTC
TRBV28	TRBJ2-7	.	CASSFDYEVEQYF	TGTGCCAGCAGTTTTGACTATGAGGTCGAGCAGTACTTC
TRBV4-1	TRBJ1-2	TRBD1	CASSHLSGGKGYTF	TGCGCCAGCAGCCATTTATCAGGGGGTAAGGGCTACACCTTC
TRBV18	TRBJ2-7	.	CASSPVGAYEQYF	TGTGCCAGCTCACCAGTAGGAGCCTACGAGCAGTACTTC
TRBV9	TRBJ1-2	TRBD1	CASSPGTGGLYGYTF	TGTGCCAGCAGCCCGGGGACAGGGGGACTCTATGGCTACACCTTC
TRBV6-1	TRBJ1-4	.	CASSELTGFEKLFF	TGTGCCAGCAGTGAATTGACAGGTTTTGAAAAACTGTTTTTT
TRBV4-2	TRBJ1-5	.	CASSQDQGSNQPQHF	TGTGCCAGCAGCCAAGATCAGGGAAGCAATCAGCCCCAGCATTTT
TRBV10-3	TRBJ2-3	TRBD1	CAISGQGTTDTQYF	TGTGCCATCAGTGGACAGGGTACCACAGATACGCAGTATTTT
TRBV5-4	TRBJ2-3	TRBD2	CASSARTSGSYTQYF	TGTGCCAGCTCCGCCCGGACTAGCGGGAGTTATACGCAGTATTTT
TRBV9	TRBJ2-1	TRBD2	CASSVGQGSGGRKDNEQFF	TGTGCCAGCAGCGTGGGCCAAGGTTCAGGCGGGAGGAAGGACAATGAGCAGTTCTTC
TRBV12-5	TRBJ2-3	TRBD2	CASGPRTSGVSDTQYF	TGTGCTAGTGGCCCGAGGACTAGCGGAGTATCGGATACGCAGTATTTT
TRBV10-1	TRBJ1-1	.	CASMVRGDTEAFF	TGCGCCAGCATGGTTAGGGGTGACACTGAAGCTTTCTTT
TRBV2	TRBJ2-3	TRBD1	CASKLDRAGTDTQYF	TGTGCCAGCAAGCTGGACAGGGCTGGCACAGATACGCAGTATTTT
TRBV6-1	TRBJ1-5	TRBD1	CASSGTTGALNQPQHF	TGTGCCAGCAGTGGCACGACAGGGGCGCTGAATCAGCCCCAGCATTTT